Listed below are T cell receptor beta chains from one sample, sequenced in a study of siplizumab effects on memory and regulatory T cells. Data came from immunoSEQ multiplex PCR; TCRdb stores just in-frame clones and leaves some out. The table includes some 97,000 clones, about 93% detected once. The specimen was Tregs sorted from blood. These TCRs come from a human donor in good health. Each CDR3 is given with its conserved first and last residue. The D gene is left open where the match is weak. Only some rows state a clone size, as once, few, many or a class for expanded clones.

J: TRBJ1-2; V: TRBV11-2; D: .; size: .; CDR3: CASSRYSGANYGYTF; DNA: TGTGCCAGCAGCCGCTATTCGGGTGCTAACTATGGCTACACCTTC
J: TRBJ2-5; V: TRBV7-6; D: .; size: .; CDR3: CASSLAVRGSSGETQYF; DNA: TGTGCCAGCAGCTTAGCAGTAAGGGGCAGTAGTGGGGAGACCCAGTACTTC
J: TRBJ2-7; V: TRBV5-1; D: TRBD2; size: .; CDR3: CASSLVETSGRSDEQYF; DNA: TGCGCCAGCAGCTTGGTAGAGACTAGCGGGAGGTCCGACGAGCAGTACTTC
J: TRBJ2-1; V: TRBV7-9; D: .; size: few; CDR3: CASSRAQGEDEQFF; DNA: TGTGCCAGCAGCCGAGCTCAGGGTGAAGATGAGCAGTTCTTC
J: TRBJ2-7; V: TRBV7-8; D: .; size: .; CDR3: CASSKKGYATTGTYEQYF; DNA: TGTGCCAGCAGCAAAAAGGGGTACGCCACGACAGGCACCTACGAGCAGTACTTC
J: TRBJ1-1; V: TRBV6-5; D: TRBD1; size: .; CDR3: CASRRIGQGETEAFF; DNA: TGTGCCAGCAGGCGAATTGGACAGGGTGAGACTGAAGCTTTCTTT
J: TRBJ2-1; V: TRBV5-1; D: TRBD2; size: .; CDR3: CASSSWAGGNNEQFF; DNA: TGCGCCAGCAGCTCCTGGGCGGGAGGAAACAATGAGCAGTTCTTC
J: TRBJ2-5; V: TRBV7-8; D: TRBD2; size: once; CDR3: CASSLRGLTGLAGGIETQYF; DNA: TGTGCCAGCAGCTTAAGGGGCTTAACTGGACTAGCGGGAGGAATAGAGACCCAGTACTTC
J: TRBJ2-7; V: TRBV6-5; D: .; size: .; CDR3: CASSDPSPPYEQYF; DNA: TGTGCCAGCAGTGATCCGAGCCCACCCTACGAGCAGTACTTC
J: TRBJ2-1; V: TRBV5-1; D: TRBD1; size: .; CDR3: CASGPRQGAHNEQFF; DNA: TGCGCCAGCGGCCCCCGACAGGGGGCGCACAATGAGCAGTTCTTC
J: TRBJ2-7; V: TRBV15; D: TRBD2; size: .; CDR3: CATSFGTSGPYEQYF; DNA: TGTGCCACCTCCTTTGGGACTAGCGGACCCTACGAGCAGTACTTC
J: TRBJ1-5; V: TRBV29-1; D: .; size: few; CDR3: CSVRGTNQPQHF; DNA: TGCAGCGTACGGGGGACCAATCAGCCCCAGCATTTT
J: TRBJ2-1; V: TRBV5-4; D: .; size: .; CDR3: CASSKDGRVVPNEQFF; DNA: TGTGCCAGCAGCAAGGACGGCAGGGTAGTCCCCAACGAGCAGTTCTTC
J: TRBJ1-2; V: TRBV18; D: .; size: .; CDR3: CASSPQGDYYGYTF; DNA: TGTGCCAGCTCACCACAGGGAGATTACTATGGCTACACCTTC
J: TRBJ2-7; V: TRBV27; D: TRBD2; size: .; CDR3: CASSSGSGINKARPYEQYF; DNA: TGTGCCAGCAGCTCGGGTAGCGGGATAAATAAAGCCCGCCCCTACGAGCAGTACTTC
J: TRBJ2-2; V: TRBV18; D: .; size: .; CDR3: CASSPPRTDFSRQNTGELFF; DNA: TGTGCCAGCTCACCACCGAGGACAGATTTCTCCCGCCAAAACACCGGGGAGCTGTTTTTT
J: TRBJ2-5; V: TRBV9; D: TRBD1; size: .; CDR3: CASSATGGGYETQYF; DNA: TGTGCCAGCAGCGCAACAGGGGGCGGTTATGAGACCCAGTACTTC
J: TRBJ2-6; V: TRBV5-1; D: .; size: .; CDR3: CASSLPSSSGANVLTF; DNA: TGCGCCAGCAGCTTGCCATCCAGCTCTGGGGCCAACGTCCTGACTTTC
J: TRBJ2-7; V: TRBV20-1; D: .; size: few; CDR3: CSANAWDEQYF; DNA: TGCAGTGCTAACGCGTGGGACGAGCAGTACTTC
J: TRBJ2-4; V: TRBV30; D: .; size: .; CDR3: CAWSVSALAKNIQYF; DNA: TGTGCCTGGAGTGTATCCGCTCTAGCCAAAAACATTCAGTACTTC
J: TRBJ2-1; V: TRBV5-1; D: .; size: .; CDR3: CASSPTLNEQFF; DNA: TGCGCCAGCAGCCCGACTCTCAATGAGCAGTTCTTC
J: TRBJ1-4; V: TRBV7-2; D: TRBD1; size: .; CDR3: CASSLQGAFNEKLFF; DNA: TGTGCCAGCAGCTTACAGGGGGCATTTAATGAAAAACTGTTTTTT
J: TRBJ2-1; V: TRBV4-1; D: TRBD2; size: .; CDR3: CASSHRLAGGLTSYNEQFF; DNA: TGCGCCAGCAGCCATAGACTAGCGGGAGGCCTGACCTCCTACAATGAGCAGTTCTTC
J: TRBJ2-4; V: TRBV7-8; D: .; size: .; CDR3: CASSLRVGRENIQYF; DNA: TGTGCCAGCAGCTTAAGGGTCGGACGGGAAAACATTCAGTACTTC
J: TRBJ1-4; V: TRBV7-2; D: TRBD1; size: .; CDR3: CASRGQATTTNEKLFF; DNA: TGTGCCAGCAGGGGACAGGCAACTACAACTAATGAAAAACTGTTTTTT
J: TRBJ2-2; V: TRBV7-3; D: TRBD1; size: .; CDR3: CASSLTIGQGANTGELFF; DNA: TGTGCCAGCAGCTTAACGATCGGACAGGGGGCGAACACCGGGGAGCTGTTTTTT
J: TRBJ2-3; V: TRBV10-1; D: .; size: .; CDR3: CASRGAGTDTQYF; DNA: TGCGCCAGCAGGGGAGCGGGCACAGATACGCAGTATTTT
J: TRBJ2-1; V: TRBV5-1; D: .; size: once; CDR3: CASRSRDRNEQFF; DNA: TGCGCCAGCAGGTCGCGGGATAGGAATGAGCAGTTCTTC
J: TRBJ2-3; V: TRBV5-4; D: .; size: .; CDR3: CASSLGSTDTQYF; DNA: TGTGCCAGCAGCTTAGGGAGCACAGATACGCAGTATTTT
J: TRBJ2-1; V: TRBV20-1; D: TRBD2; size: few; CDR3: CRGLADNEQFF; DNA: TGCAGGGGACTAGCGGACAATGAGCAGTTCTTC
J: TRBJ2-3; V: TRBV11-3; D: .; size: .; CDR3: CASSSGVFTDTQYF; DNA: TGTGCCAGCAGCTCCGGCGTTTTCACAGATACGCAGTATTTT
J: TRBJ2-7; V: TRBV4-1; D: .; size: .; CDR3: CASSQEWQDYYEQYF; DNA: TGCGCCAGCAGCCAAGAATGGCAGGACTACTACGAGCAGTACTTC
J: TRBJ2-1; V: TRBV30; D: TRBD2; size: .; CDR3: CAWSTPSGREDNEQFF; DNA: TGTGCCTGGAGTACCCCCAGCGGGAGAGAAGATAATGAGCAGTTCTTC
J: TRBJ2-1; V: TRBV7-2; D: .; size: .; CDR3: CASSLVAYNEQFF; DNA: TGTGCCAGCAGCTTAGTAGCCTACAATGAGCAGTTCTTC
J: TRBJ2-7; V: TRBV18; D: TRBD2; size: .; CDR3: CASSSRTSGGSYEQYF; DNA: TGTGCCAGCTCATCCAGGACTAGCGGAGGCTCCTACGAGCAGTACTTC
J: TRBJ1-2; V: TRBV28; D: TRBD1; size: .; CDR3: CASSQGDNYGYTF; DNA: TGTGCCAGCAGTCAGGGGGATAACTATGGCTACACCTTC
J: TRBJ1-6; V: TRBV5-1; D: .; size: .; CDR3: CASSPTGPSSYNSPLHF; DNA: TGCGCCAGCAGCCCTACAGGTCCGAGCTCCTATAATTCACCCCTCCACTTT
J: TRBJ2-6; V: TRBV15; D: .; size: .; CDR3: CATSRGYGYSGANVLTF; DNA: TGTGCCACCAGCAGAGGTTACGGGTACTCTGGGGCCAACGTCCTGACTTTC
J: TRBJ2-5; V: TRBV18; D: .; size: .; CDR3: CASSPEQSTETQYF; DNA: TGTGCCAGCTCACCGGAACAGAGTACCGAGACCCAGTACTTC
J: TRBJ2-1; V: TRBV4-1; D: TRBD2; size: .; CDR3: CASSQEGGRAPRNEQFF; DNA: TGCGCCAGCAGCCAAGAAGGTGGGAGGGCGCCCAGAAATGAGCAGTTCTTC
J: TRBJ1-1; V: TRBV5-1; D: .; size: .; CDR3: CASSLFLGGPEAFF; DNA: TGCGCCAGCAGCTTGTTTCTGGGAGGCCCTGAAGCTTTCTTT
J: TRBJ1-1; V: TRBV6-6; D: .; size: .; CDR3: CASSPPLSRGVEEAFF; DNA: TGTGCCAGCAGTCCCCCTTTGTCGAGGGGAGTAGAAGAAGCTTTCTTT
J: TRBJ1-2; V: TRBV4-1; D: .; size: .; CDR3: CASRPRQDPYGYTF; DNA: TGCGCCAGCCGACCGAGACAGGACCCCTATGGCTACACCTTC
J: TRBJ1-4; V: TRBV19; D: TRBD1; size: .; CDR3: CASSTGTGGYHNEKLFF; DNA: TGTGCCAGTAGTACAGGGACAGGGGGCTATCATAATGAAAAACTGTTTTTT
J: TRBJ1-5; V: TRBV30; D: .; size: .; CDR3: CACGSGQPQHF; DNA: TGTGCCTGCGGTTCTGGTCAGCCCCAGCATTTT
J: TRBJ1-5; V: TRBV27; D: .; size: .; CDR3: CASSSVQGHQPQHF; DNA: TGTGCCAGCAGTTCGGTACAGGGCCATCAGCCCCAGCATTTT
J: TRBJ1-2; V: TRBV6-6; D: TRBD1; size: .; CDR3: CASSYSGQAHYGYTF; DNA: TGTGCCAGCAGTTACTCGGGACAGGCGCACTATGGCTACACCTTC
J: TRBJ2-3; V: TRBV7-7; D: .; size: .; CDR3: CASSLGGADTQYF; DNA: TGTGCCAGCAGCTTAGGGGGTGCAGATACGCAGTATTTT
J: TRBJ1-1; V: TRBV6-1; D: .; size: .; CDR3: CASSERGQYTEAFF; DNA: TGTGCCAGCAGTGAACGAGGTCAATACACTGAAGCTTTCTTT
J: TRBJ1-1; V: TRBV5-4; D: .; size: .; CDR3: CASSLEDTEAFF; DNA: TGTGCCAGCAGCTTAGAGGATACTGAAGCTTTCTTT